This TCR beta chain is drawn from a study of blood T cell repertoires in COVID-19 (dated by TCRdb to 2018 to 2021). Turning to the overall study: Collaborator samples came from the United States, Italy and Spain and covered acute and convalescent phases of COVID-19. The prospective study material was composed of cDNA or gDNA derived from T cells, B-cell-depleted T cells, or PBMCs. The repertoires were made available in a free public database intended to serve as a resource for research on the immune response to SARS-CoV-2. The samples were drawn from the first 160 participants of the ongoing ImmuneRACE study and from 1,200 or so subjects provided by 6 global collaborators. Where available, HLA class I and class II types were obtained from metadata supplied by the sample provider rather than from assay-based typing. Deeply sampled blood TCRbeta repertoires from subjects exposed to, actively infected with, or recovered from COVID-19 were included in the dataset. The sample metadata nearly always contained a de-identified subject ID, COVID-19 status, age in years and sex. What the research found in general, with its limitations: The quantity of clinical and demographic metadata differed by source and by participant and was supplied without curation.

TCRbeta CDR3 regions were amplified from genomic DNA by means of the immunoSEQ Assay, a bias-controlled multiplex PCR. In the original analysis: Within the assay, amplification of reference gene primers was used to estimate how many nucleated cells each sample contained. To quantify the absolute abundance of each unique TCRbeta CDR3 rearrangement, sequence reads were collapsed and filtered. For each sample, productive Simpson clonality was calculated by taking the square root of Simpson's diversity index across productive rearrangements. The table comes from immuneACCESS by way of TCRdb, which keeps in-frame sequences with V and J called. Part of the clones is missing from these tables; in studies checked, under half for an unresolved V gene and the rest for unknown reasons. That table supplies the V and J calls and clone size; D and trimming were determined from the DNA. The sample table holds 350,000 to 450,000 clones, of which approximately 90% were seen once. The ten biggest clones cover roughly 0.9% of the sample.

Note on this clone: The antigen this receptor binds is unknown. No per-base quality is available; no much larger clone lies one base away.

The germline ends are 8 bases apart after V is trimmed by 5 bases and J by 0 bases. Inclusive of the bounding cysteine and phenylalanine, the CDR3 is 13 residues long. This entry keeps only the CDR3 DNA: 39 bases, framed from base 1. The germline V gene encodes CDR1 SQVTM and CDR2 ANQGSEA. Participants in the prospective study were enrolled through a virtual design, were aged about 18 to 90 years, and lived in 24 United States geographic areas. Cohort assignment in the prospective study relied on participant-reported clinical history from a screening survey and a study questionnaire. Exposed participants had been in contact with someone with a PCR-confirmed or clinician-diagnosed COVID-19 case within 2 weeks of study entry. In the prospective study, whole blood, serum and a nasopharyngeal or oropharyngeal swab were collected from each participant by mobile phlebotomists. Prospective study participants could optionally give additional blood draws and questionnaires over an approximately 2-month period. Before DNA extraction, prospective study blood samples were shipped either frozen or at room temperature.

The sequenced sample consisted of PBMCs or T cells enriched from blood (not recorded which). The sequence derives from a woman aged 40 to 50 who had been exposed to COVID-19. In this chain, TRBV29-1 is recombined with TRBJ1-3; possibly the D gene is TRBD1, per 5 matching bases. The bases are TGCAGCGTTCCAGACAGCTCTGGAAACACCATATATTTT. It translates as CSVPDSSGNTIYF.